This TCR beta chain originates from a study of cytomegalovirus exposure and HLA in healthy donors. Study results and caveats: An observed cluster of highly shared sequence variants was recorded as a likely sequencing artifact. Most CMV-associated TCR beta chains were later found to appear HLA-restricted.

Looked up from germline, CDR1 is MRHNA and CDR2 is SNTAGT. The V gene end was trimmed by 0 bases and the J gene end by 9 bases; junction bases not matched to a gene: 4. This CDR3 is built from 14 residues. About this clone itself: Its specificity is unknown.

Amplification used 60 Vbeta primers and 13 Jbeta primers. The assay was immunoSEQ multiplex PCR, and TCRdb's table has in-frame clones only and misses some. The sample has 70,000 to 100,000 clones, about 68% seen once. This chain connects TRBV6-4 to TRBJ2-1, with 8 bases identical to TRBD2. This clonotype was sampled from a woman aged 50 to 60 in good health and CMV-seropositive. The sequenced sample consisted of PBMCs. CDR3 nucleotides: TGTGCCAGCAGTGACTCTTCGGGGGGGGGTGAGCAGTTCTTC. Residues: CASSDSSGGGEQFF.